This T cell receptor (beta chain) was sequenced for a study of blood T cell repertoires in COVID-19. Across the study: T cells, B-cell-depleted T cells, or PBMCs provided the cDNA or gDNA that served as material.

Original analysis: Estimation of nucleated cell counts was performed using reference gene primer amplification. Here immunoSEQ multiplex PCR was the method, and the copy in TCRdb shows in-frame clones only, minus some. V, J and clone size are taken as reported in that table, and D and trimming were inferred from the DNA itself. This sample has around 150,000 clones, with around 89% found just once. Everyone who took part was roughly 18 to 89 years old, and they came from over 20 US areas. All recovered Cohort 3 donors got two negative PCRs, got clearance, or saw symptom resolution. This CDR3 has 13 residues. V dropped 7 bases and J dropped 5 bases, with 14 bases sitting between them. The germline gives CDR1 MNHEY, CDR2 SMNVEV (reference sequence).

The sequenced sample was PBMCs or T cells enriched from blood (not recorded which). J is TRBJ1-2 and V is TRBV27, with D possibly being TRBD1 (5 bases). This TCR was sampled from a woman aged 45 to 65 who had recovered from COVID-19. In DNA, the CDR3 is TGTGCCAGCAAAGGGGCAGGGTTATATGGCTACACCTTC. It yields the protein CASKGAGLYGYTF.